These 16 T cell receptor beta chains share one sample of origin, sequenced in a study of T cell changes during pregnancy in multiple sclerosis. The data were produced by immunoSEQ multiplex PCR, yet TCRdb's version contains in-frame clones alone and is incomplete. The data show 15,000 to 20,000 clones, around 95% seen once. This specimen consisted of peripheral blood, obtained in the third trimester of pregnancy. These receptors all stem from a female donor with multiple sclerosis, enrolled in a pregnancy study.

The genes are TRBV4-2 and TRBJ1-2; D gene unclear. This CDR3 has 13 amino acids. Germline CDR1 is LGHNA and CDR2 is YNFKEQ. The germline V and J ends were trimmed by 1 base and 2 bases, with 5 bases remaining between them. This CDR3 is CASSQGQNYGYTF. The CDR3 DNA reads TGTGCCAGCAGCCAAGGGCAGAACTATGGCTACACCTTC.

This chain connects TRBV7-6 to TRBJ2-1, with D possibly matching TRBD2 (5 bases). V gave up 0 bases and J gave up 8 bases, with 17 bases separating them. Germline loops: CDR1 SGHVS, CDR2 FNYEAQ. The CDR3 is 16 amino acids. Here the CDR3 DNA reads TGTGCCAGCAGCTTAGCGCCCAGAGAGGGCGGCTATGAGCAGTTCTTC. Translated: CASSLAPREGGYEQFF.

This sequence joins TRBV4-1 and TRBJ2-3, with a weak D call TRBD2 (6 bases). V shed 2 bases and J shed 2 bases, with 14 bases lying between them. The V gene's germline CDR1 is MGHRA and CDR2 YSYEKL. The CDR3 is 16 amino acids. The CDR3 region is CASSQRGAGLTDTQYF. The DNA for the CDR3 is TGCGCCAGCAGCCAACGTGGGGCGGGGCTCACAGATACGCAGTATTTT.

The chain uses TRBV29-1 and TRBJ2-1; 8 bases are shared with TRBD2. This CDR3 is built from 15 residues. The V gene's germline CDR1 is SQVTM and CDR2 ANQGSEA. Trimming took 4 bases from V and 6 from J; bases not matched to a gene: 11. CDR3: CSVGGQRERGNEQFF. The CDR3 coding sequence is TGCAGCGTTGGGGGCCAGCGGGAGCGGGGCAATGAGCAGTTCTTC.

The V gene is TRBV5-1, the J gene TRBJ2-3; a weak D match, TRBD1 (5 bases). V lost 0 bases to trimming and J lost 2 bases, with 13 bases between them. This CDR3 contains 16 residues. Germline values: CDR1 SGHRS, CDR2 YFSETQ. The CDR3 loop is CASSLEISRATDTQYF. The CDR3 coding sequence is TGCGCCAGCAGCTTGGAGATTAGCAGGGCCACAGATACGCAGTATTTT.

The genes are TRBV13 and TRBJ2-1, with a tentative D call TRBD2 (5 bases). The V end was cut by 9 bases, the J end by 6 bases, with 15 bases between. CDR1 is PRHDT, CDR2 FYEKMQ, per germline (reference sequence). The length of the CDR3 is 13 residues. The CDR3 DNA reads TGTGCCAGTAAACACGGTGAGGGCAATGAGCAGTTCTTC. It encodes CASKHGEGNEQFF.

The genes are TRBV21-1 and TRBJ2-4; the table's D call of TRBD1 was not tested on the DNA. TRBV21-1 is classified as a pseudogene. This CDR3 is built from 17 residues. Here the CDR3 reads CASSPESRGREGNIQYF. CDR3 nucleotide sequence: TGTGCCAGCAGCCCCGAGAGCAGGGGGCGCGAAGGAAACATTCAGTACTTC.

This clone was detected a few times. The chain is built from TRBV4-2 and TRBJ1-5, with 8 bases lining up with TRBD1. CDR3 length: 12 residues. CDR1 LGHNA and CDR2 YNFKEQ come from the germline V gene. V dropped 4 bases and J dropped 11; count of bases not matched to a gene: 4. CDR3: CASSLEQGAQHF. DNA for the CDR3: TGTGCCAGCAGCCTCGAACAGGGGGCCCAGCATTTT.

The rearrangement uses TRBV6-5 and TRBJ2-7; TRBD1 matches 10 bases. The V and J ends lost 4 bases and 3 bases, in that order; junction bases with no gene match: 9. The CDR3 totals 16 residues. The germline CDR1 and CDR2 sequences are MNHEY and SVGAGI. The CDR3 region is CASSFSSGTGVYEQYF. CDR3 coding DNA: TGTGCCAGCAGTTTCTCTTCCGGGACAGGGGTCTACGAGCAGTACTTC.

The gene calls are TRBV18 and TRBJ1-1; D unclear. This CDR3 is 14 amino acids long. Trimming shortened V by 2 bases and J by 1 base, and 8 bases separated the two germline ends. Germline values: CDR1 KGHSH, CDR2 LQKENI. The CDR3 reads CASSPDRGNTEAFF. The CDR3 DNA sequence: TGTGCCAGCTCACCAGACCGGGGGAACACTGAAGCTTTCTTT.

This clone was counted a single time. CDR3 protein: CASSVQGLSGNTIYF. DNA for the CDR3: TGTGCCAGCAGCGTGCAGGGCCTCTCTGGAAACACCATATATTTT. The chain links TRBV9 to TRBJ1-3, with TRBD1 as a possible D gene (5 bases). Trimming left V 2 bases short and J 0 bases short, with 9 bases between. From germline, CDR1 is SGDLS and CDR2 YYNGEE. The CDR3 runs to 15 residues.

CDR3 nucleotide sequence: TGCGCCAGCAGCCAAGAAGAGACTGCCAAGCAGTACTTC. This encodes CASSQEETAKQYF. The chain has TRBV4-1 and TRBJ2-7; D gene unclear. There are 13 residues in the CDR3. With 0 bases removed from V and 8 bases from J, the gap between germline ends came to 11 bases. Germline V gene sequence: CDR1 MGHRA, CDR2 YSYEKL.

The CDR3 protein is CASRSPRSTEAFF. In DNA form, the CDR3 reads TGTGCCAGCAGGTCCCCCCGGAGCACTGAAGCTTTCTTT. The chain has TRBV6-1 and TRBJ1-1; no clear D. Trimming took off 6 bases at V and 4 bases at J, with 12 bases between the two ends. The germline CDR1 and CDR2 sequences are MNHNS and SASEGT. There are 13 residues in the CDR3.

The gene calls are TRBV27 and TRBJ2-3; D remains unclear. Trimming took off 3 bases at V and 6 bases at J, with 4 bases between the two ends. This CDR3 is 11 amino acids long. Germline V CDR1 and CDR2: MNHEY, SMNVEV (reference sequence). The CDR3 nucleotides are TGTGCCAGCAGTTTCTCCGATACGCAGTATTTT. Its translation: CASSFSDTQYF.

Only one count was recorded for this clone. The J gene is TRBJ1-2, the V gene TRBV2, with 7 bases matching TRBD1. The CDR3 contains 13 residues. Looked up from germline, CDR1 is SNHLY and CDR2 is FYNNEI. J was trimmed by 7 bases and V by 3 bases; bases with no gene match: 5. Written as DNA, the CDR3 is TGTGCCAGCAGTGATACAGGGGCCGGTGGCTACACCTTC. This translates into CASSDTGAGGYTF.

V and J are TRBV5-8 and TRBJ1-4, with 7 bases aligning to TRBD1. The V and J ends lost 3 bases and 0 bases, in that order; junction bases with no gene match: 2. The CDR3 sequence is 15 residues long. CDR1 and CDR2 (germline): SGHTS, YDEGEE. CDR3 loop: CASSWGQPTNEKLFF. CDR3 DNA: TGTGCCAGCAGCTGGGGACAGCCAACTAATGAAAAACTGTTTTTT.